One T cell receptor beta chain is described in this entry. What it binds is not known. Germline CDR1 reads MGHRA; CDR2 reads YSYEKL. This CDR3 comprises 16 residues. V lost 0 bases to trimming and J lost 2 bases, with 13 bases between them. Sorted-subset replicate PCRs used 150 to 250 ng of genomic DNA. This amount corresponded to about 29,000 T cell genomes. Using immunoSEQ multiplex PCR, the repertoire was profiled, and TCRdb retains in-frame clones only, with some absent. The sample has roughly 2,000,000 clones, approximately 94% seen once; the top ten hold 1.2%. The sample originates from a study of shared clonotypes between healthy human individuals. Naive CD8 cells lacked CD45RO, underwent positive selection for CCR7 and left out terminally differentiated effector memory CD45RA+ cells. Findings and caveats of the study: Generally, estimated richness proved larger in naive subsets than it did in memory subsets.

The origin of this receptor is a man in his late teens or twenties in good health. The specimen sequenced was naive CD8+ T cells sorted from blood. V usage is TRBV4-1 and J usage is TRBJ1-1; D is possibly TRBD1 (5 bases). The CDR3 loop is CASSQDVATVNTEAFF. The CDR3 nucleotides read TGCGCCAGCAGCCAAGATGTCGCGACAGTTAACACTGAAGCTTTCTTT.